This paragraph reports one T cell receptor beta chain. This specimen comes from a study of cytomegalovirus exposure and HLA in healthy donors. Germline V CDR1 and CDR2: SGDLS, YYNGEE. The CDR3 length is 14 residues. The V and J ends lost 0 bases and 9 bases respectively, with 10 bases between them. The primer mix had 60 Vbeta and 13 Jbeta primers. Sequencing used immunoSEQ multiplex PCR; TCRdb keeps in-frame clones, though not all of them. The profile shows some 200,000 clones, about 89% of them singletons. Source material: PBMCs. This sequence was found in a woman between 18 and 29 years old in good health and CMV-seronegative. V usage is TRBV9 and J usage is TRBJ1-6, with D possibly being TRBD1 (5 bases). CDR3: CASSVGDSGSPLHF. The CDR3 DNA follows: TGTGCCAGCAGCGTAGGGGACTCGGGTTCACCCCTCCACTTT.